Reported below is one T cell receptor (beta chain). These data are taken from a study of CD8+ T cells in alopecia areata. The CDR3 is made up of 11 amino acids. CDR1 SQVTM and CDR2 ANQGSEA come from the germline V gene. V was trimmed by 6 bases and J by 0 bases, leaving 6 bases between them. Once RNA had been extracted, it was reverse transcribed into cDNA to act as the sequencing template. Using immunoSEQ multiplex PCR, the repertoire was profiled, and TCRdb retains in-frame clones only, with some absent. Counted here are some 110,000 clones, around 61% occurring once; the ten biggest clones make up roughly 2.8%.

The sequenced sample consisted of CD4+ T cells sorted from blood. The chain carries TRBV29-1 and TRBJ2-7; D possibly corresponds to TRBD2 (6 bases). The TCR sequence derives from a human donor in good health. The CDR3 DNA reads as TGCAGCGTAGCGGGCTCCTACGAGCAGTACTTC. This sequence encodes CSVAGSYEQYF.